This TCR beta chain was profiled in a study of cytotoxic CD8 clonotypes in ibrutinib-treated CLL. Deletions cut 9 bases from V and 9 bases from J, with 12 bases between. Germline values: CDR1 LGHNT, CDR2 FRNRAP. The CDR3 contains 10 residues. Sequencing used immunoSEQ multiplex PCR; TCRdb keeps in-frame clones, though not all of them. The data show approximately 150,000 clones, approximately 80% seen once. This TCR came from a human donor with chronic lymphocytic leukemia. The sequencing here drew on PBMCs, taken after 12 months of ibrutinib treatment. The chain is built from TRBV12-5 and TRBJ2-7; perhaps TRBD1 as D (6 bases). CDR3 coding DNA: TGTGCTAGCTCCCCCAGGGGGCAGTACTTC. Translation: CASSPRGQYF.